This T cell receptor beta chain was documented in a study of molecular identifiers for immune sequencing clone quantification (dated by TCRdb to the late 2010s). Regarding the complete study: For a replicate experiment, RNA from roughly 18,000 or 92,000 naive CD8 T cells was divided into five aliquots, of which four were sequenced. The study was a methods study using CD8 T cells to benchmark molecular-identifier clustering-based TCR repertoire sequencing (MIDCIRS) and TCR RNA copy counting.

As regards this clonotype: The clone's antigen remains unknown. No much larger clonotype is one base removed from it; base qualities were not supplied.

Study-level results and caveats: Naive libraries contained spiked-in Jurkat TCR RNA (more than 9 copies' worth), which is not part of the donor repertoire. The sizes of highly expanded clones could end up underestimated when identical TCR molecules share a barcode. Spiked-in Jurkat TCR RNA equal to a single cell's worth was reported to be detectable even within 1,100,000 naive CD8 T cells. Without barcode sub-clustering, chimeric consensus sequences inflated TCR diversity; chimeras reached as high as 47%. Approximately 2.7 recovered TCR RNA copies per cell were obtained by modeling, versus roughly 9.7 by digital PCR, implying a capture efficiency of 25% to 30%. Clones above 20 RNA copies held over 99% of molecules in CMV-specific effector cells but under 1% in naive cells.

CDR1 DFQATT and CDR2 SNEGSKA were looked up in the germline V gene (reference sequence). V and J are truncated by 0 bases and 0 bases respectively, leaving an intervening sequence of 22 bases. The CDR3 runs 19 residues from the cysteine to the phenylalanine. This entry keeps only the CDR3 DNA: 57 bases, framed from base 1. Library prep was done by PCR. Sequenced using a NextSeq 500. Bulk TCR libraries were generated as previously described, with the TCR primers listed in Table S5 used. The Qiagen AllPrep DNA/RNA kit was used to purify total RNA. Before any analysis, reads coming from multiple sequencing runs of the same library were combined into one pool. Per the original workflow: Only reads with exact TCR constant sequence were kept, trimmed to 150 nt, and grouped by their 12-nt molecular barcodes. Reads within each barcode group were sub-clustered using a 15% Levenshtein threshold, and quality-weighted consensus sequences were constructed for each RNA molecule. Non-functional sequences were excluded, and lower-count sequences lying one edit away from another sequence were also excluded. Based on fitting two negative binomial distributions, any barcode sub-cluster with under 20% of the maximum read count was discarded. TCRdb's own reprocessing of the public reads used fastp at Q25 and MiXCR and kept productive beta chains. One record per CDR3 amino acid sequence lists the most common genes and DNA. TCRdb, not the original authors, processed these V and J calls. Present in this sample are under 800,000 distinct CDR3 sequences, 25% of which were seen just once. Roughly 0.83% of the sample comes from the top ten.

Libraries of naive CD8 T cells were built from anywhere between roughly 17,000 and 1,000,000 sorted cells, with 10%, 30% or 50% of the purified RNA used. Naive CD8 T cells, defined as CD8+CD4-CCR7+CD45RA+, were FACS-sorted into RLT Plus buffer on a BD FACSAria II. To test detection sensitivity, Jurkat RNA equal to 10 or so TCR copies was added to samples of about 20,000-1,100,000 naive CD8 T cells. CD8 T cells were enriched using RosetteSep CD8+ T Cell Enrichment Cocktail and Ficoll-Paque, and the enriched cells then underwent ACK red cell lysis. This sequence uses TRBV20-1 and TRBJ2-3; TRBD2 is perhaps the D gene, given 6 matching bases. Sequenced input: naive CD8+ T cells from blood, with Jurkat cell RNA spiked in. The cell subset or site label here, explained by the study, means: FACS-sorted CD8+CD4-CCR7+CD45RA+ naive T cells. The TCR comes from a human donor in good health. Some libraries in this study had Jurkat cell RNA spiked in. The sequenced DNA is TGCAGTGCTAGAGAAGGGAGGCTAGTGGCAATAACTAGCACAGATACGCAGTATTTT. Its product reads: CSAREGRLVAITSTDTQYF.